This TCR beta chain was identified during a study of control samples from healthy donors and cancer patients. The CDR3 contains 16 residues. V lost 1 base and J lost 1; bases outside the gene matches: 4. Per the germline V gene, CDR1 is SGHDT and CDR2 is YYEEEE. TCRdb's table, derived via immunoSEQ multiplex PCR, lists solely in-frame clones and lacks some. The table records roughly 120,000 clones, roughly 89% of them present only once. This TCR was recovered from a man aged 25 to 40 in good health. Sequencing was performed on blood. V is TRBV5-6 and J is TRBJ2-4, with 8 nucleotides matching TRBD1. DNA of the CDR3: TGTGCCAGCAGCTTGTTCAACAGGGGGGCCAAAAACATTCAGTACTTC. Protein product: CASSLFNRGAKNIQYF.